The 11 T cell receptor beta chains below were found in one sample sequenced in a study of radiation and T cells in renal cell carcinoma. As for time point: baseline pretreatment blood. Treatment given: 15 Gy SBRT to primary tumor, nephrectomy 4 weeks later. Produced via immunoSEQ multiplex PCR; TCRdb's table is partial and in-frame only. The sample shows about 160,000 clones, about 88% of them seen only once. The sequencing used blood, collected from a patient whose treatment included radiotherapy and nephrectomy. These receptors came from a woman in her 70s with renal cell carcinoma.

The rearrangement joins TRBV7-2 to TRBJ2-3; D uncertain. The CDR3 loop spans 14 amino acids. Germline CDR1 SGHTA, CDR2 FQGNSA. V lost 7 bases and J lost 2, with 13 bases in between. CDR3 amino acids: CASTPRAFTDTQYF. The DNA for the CDR3 is TGTGCCAGCACCCCAAGGGCTTTCACAGATACGCAGTATTTT.

Of note for this clone: Other DNA sequences from this sample encode an identical CDR3 as well. The rearrangement links TRBV7-9 to TRBJ1-2; 7 bases map to TRBD1. This CDR3 has 11 residues. Germline values: CDR1 SEHNR, CDR2 FQNEAQ (reference sequence). V dropped 5 bases and J dropped 7; count of bases not matched to a gene: 1. The CDR3: CASSRDSGYTF. CDR3 DNA sequence: TGTGCCAGCAGCCGGGACAGTGGCTACACCTTC.

This chain uses TRBV6-6 with TRBJ1-2; no clear D gene. Germline CDR1 is MNHNY and CDR2 is SVGAGI (reference sequence). This CDR3 is built from 12 residues. The V end lost 5 bases, the J end lost 8 bases, and 12 bases lay between the germline ends. The CDR3 sequence: CASSTNTVGYTF. In nucleotides, the CDR3 is TGTGCCAGCAGTACCAACACTGTAGGCTACACCTTC.

The chain employs TRBV7-2 and TRBJ2-3; no definite D call. CDR3 size: 14 residues. The germline gives CDR1 SGHTA, CDR2 FQGNSA. V was trimmed by 7 bases and J by 10 bases, leaving 21 bases between them. This CDR3 is CASTAQEWPSAQYF. The CDR3 DNA follows: TGTGCCAGCACCGCCCAGGAGTGGCCGTCGGCGCAGTATTTT.

The chain joins TRBV4-2 to TRBJ2-1; D assignment may be TRBD1 or TRBD2 (5 bases each). The CDR3 consists of 15 residues. Trimming left V 2 bases short and J 7 bases short, with 15 bases between. Germline values: CDR1 LGHNA, CDR2 YNFKEQ. CDR3 sequence (DNA): TGTGCCAGCAGCCAACGTGGGACCACGGGTAATGAGCAGTTCTTC. This gives the protein CASSQRGTTGNEQFF.

The genes are TRBV4-2 and TRBJ2-7; 7 bases match TRBD2. Per germline, CDR1 LGHNA and CDR2 YNFKEQ. Trimming at V came to 1 base and at J to 4 bases, leaving 7 bases not matched to a gene. CDR3 size: 15 residues. The CDR3 loop is CASSQAPGGLYEQYF. The CDR3 DNA follows: TGTGCCAGCAGCCAAGCCCCCGGGGGGTTGTACGAGCAGTACTTC.

The chain carries TRBV30 and TRBJ2-3, with TRBD2 matching 7 bases. CDR3 length: 14 amino acids. V gave up 3 bases and J gave up 5 bases; unmatched junction bases: 8. Germline V gene data show CDR1 as GTSNPN and CDR2 as SVGIG (reference sequence). Here the CDR3 reads CAWRRGEGGDTQYF. For the CDR3, the DNA is TGTGCCTGGAGAAGAGGGGAGGGTGGAGATACGCAGTATTTT.

The V call is TRBV14, the J call TRBJ1-1; no definite D call. Germline values: CDR1 SGHDN, CDR2 FVKESK. V was shortened by 0 bases and J by 3 bases, with 5 bases between the two germline ends. The CDR3 has 13 amino acids. CDR3 coding DNA: TGTGCCAGCAGCCAAGAGGTCTACACTGAAGCTTTCTTT. Translated, it gives CASSQEVYTEAFF.

The V call is TRBV5-4, the J call TRBJ2-3; D may be TRBD2 (6 bases). The CDR3 runs to 15 residues. Trimming left V 0 bases short and J 0 bases short, with 8 bases between. Looked up from germline, CDR1 is SGHNT and CDR2 is YYREEE (reference sequence). The CDR3 loop is CASSLDSGSTDTQYF. In nucleotides, the CDR3 is TGTGCCAGCAGCTTGGACAGCGGGAGCACAGATACGCAGTATTTT.

The rearrangement links TRBV7-6 to TRBJ1-6, with a weak D call TRBD1 (5 bases). There are 18 residues in the CDR3. Trimming removed 5 bases from V and 3 bases from J, with 20 bases in between. Germline values: CDR1 SGHVS, CDR2 FNYEAQ. The CDR3 DNA reads as TGTGCCAGCAGCCCCTCCGTCGGGGGGAGTAACTATAATTCACCCCTCCACTTT. This gives the protein CASSPSVGGSNYNSPLHF.

This chain joins TRBV6-5 and TRBJ2-1, with D possibly being TRBD1 (6 bases). Trimming took off 6 bases at V and 5 bases at J, with 11 bases between the two ends. The CDR3 totals 13 residues. Germline V gene data show CDR1 as MNHEY and CDR2 as SVGAGI. DNA of the CDR3: TGTGCCAGCAGCTACGGACAGAACAATGAGCAGTTCTTC. Translation gives CASSYGQNNEQFF.